What follows is one TCR beta chain and its context. Its matching antigen is unknown. CDR1 is LNHNV, CDR2 YYDKDF, per germline (reference sequence). This CDR3 has 14 amino acids. The germline V and J ends were trimmed by 5 bases and 1 base, with 11 bases remaining between them. The data originate from a study of graft-versus-host responses after intestinal transplantation. Clones were read by immunoSEQ multiplex PCR, and TCRdb kept only the in-frame ones, dropping some. The profile shows more than 40,000 clones, about 95% of them singletons. Sample: unstimulated CD8+ T cells sorted from spleen or lymph node cells, taken before transplant. This TCR came from a human donor who was the organ donor for an intestinal transplant. The chain uses TRBV15 and TRBJ1-1; D is possibly TRBD1 (5 bases). CDR3 sequence reads: CATSLRGGNTEAFF. For the CDR3, the DNA is TGTGCCACCAGCCTCCGGGGGGGGAACACTGAAGCTTTCTTT.